These T cell receptor beta chains were read from a single sample in a study of blood T cell repertoires in COVID-19. Libraries were prepared by immunoSEQ multiplex PCR; TCRdb keeps only in-frame clonotypes and omits some of them. The sample lists fewer than 200,000 clones, approximately 86% occurring once. The sample taken for sequencing was peripheral blood. The receptors were sampled from a man aged 50-59 years with active or convalescent COVID-19. Both conserved end residues are trimmed from each CDR3.

J gene	V gene	CDR3 protein
TRBJ1-5	TRBV6-5	ASRSVGGRTQH
TRBJ2-3	TRBV4-3	ASSQDVGGAGTDTQY
TRBJ1-5	TRBV3-1/TRBV3-2	ASSQSRGDQPQH
TRBJ2-5	TRBV10-1	ASRRLAGQETQY
TRBJ1-4	TRBV28	ASSSPSSGVSNEKLF
TRBJ2-3	TRBV2	ASRRAGASTDTQY
TRBJ1-5	TRBV19	ASSTNSNQPQH
TRBJ1-4	TRBV19	ASSPGTGAGTNEKLF
TRBJ2-2	TRBV7-7	ASSLVVGELF
TRBJ2-7	TRBV4-3	ASSLEYSRDYEQY
TRBJ1-5	TRBV3-1/TRBV3-2	ASSQDMGGGNQPQH
TRBJ2-7	TRBV11-3	ASSSGQGSYEQY
TRBJ2-2	TRBV6-4	ASSDTGGAVGELF
TRBJ2-1	TRBV18	ASSSSFPSTTQF
TRBJ2-1	TRBV4-2	ASSQDTGGGDEQF
TRBJ1-1	TRBV28	ASREQGAEAAF
TRBJ2-1	TRBV10-2	ASSENAELGEQF
TRBJ2-3	TRBV2	ASRAGTTEY
TRBJ2-7	TRBV5-6	ASSSGGSLSYEQY
TRBJ1-4	TRBV29-1	SVDTGSINEKLF
TRBJ2-7	TRBV19	ASSMISGGSGSYEQY
TRBJ2-5	TRBV2	ASSAGLDLETQY
TRBJ1-4	TRBV18	ASSPGQEGEKLF
TRBJ1-2	TRBV5-6	ASSLDGTGLSNYGYT
TRBJ1-1	TRBV6-2/TRBV6-3	ASSYRDDGAF
TRBJ2-1	TRBV24-1	ATSDFAGLAGGGSYNEQF
TRBJ1-3	TRBV9	ASSVGNSGGAGNTIY
TRBJ2-3	TRBV25-1	ASSKRTRGGGSTDTQY
TRBJ1-1	TRBV19	ASSPGTGGLDTEAF
TRBJ1-2	TRBV12-3/TRBV12-4	ASSLGRGIGYT
TRBJ2-1	TRBV25-1	ASSNGGRRDEQF
TRBJ2-3	TRBV11-2	ASSSPRLAGGPSTDTQY